These T cell receptor beta chains were read from a single sample in a study of control samples from healthy donors and cancer patients. Clones were sequenced by immunoSEQ multiplex PCR, and TCRdb holds only the in-frame ones, with some missing. The data show around 100,000 clones, around 89% seen once. The material sequenced was blood. The receptors were sampled from a woman in her 70s in good health. Both conserved end residues are part of each CDR3. A D gene is named only where the DNA matches it firmly. Where a row states a size, it is once, few, many or the class of an expanded clone; other rows omit it.

CDR3 length,V gene,D gene,clone size,J gene,CDR3 protein,CDR3 DNA
16,TRBV24-1,NA,NA,TRBJ2-5,CATSDGGSGVEETQYF,TGTGCCACCAGTGATGGAGGGAGCGGAGTAGAAGAGACCCAGTACTTC
13,TRBV11-2,NA,NA,TRBJ1-5,CASSLDLSQPQHF,TGTGCCAGCAGCTTAGACCTTTCACAGCCCCAGCATTTT
14,TRBV6-6,TRBD1,NA,TRBJ1-2,CASSSGGANYGYTF,TGTGCCAGCAGTTCAGGGGGCGCGAACTATGGCTACACCTTC
17,TRBV5-6,TRBD1,few,TRBJ1-5,CASSLRGQGAFNQPQHF,TGTGCCAGCAGCTTGAGGGGACAGGGGGCTTTCAATCAGCCCCAGCATTTT
14,TRBV4-3,NA,few,TRBJ1-6,CASSQDWSPSPLHF,TGCGCCAGCAGCCAAGATTGGAGTCCTTCACCCCTCCACTTT
15,TRBV6-5,TRBD1,NA,TRBJ1-2,CASSQGQGKGYGYTF,TGTGCCAGCAGTCAGGGACAGGGAAAAGGCTATGGCTACACCTTC
14,TRBV7-8,NA,NA,TRBJ1-2,CASSFRDTYYGYTF,TGTGCCAGCAGTTTCCGGGACACTTACTATGGCTACACCTTC
14,TRBV6-5,NA,once,TRBJ1-5,CASTPVQANQPQHF,TGTGCCAGCACTCCAGTACAGGCTAATCAGCCCCAGCATTTT
15,TRBV4-3,NA,NA,TRBJ2-1,CASSREISGDNEQFF,TGCGCCAGCAGCCGGGAGATTTCGGGGGATAATGAGCAGTTCTTC
14,TRBV7-9,NA,NA,TRBJ2-1,CASSGDEFGNEQFF,TGTGCCAGCAGCGGGGACGAATTCGGCAATGAGCAGTTCTTC
13,TRBV5-4,NA,NA,TRBJ2-3,CASSREQPDTQYF,TGTGCCAGCAGCCGTGAACAGCCGGATACGCAGTATTTT
15,TRBV25-1,NA,NA,TRBJ2-1,CASSEWRTHYNEQFF,TGTGCCAGCAGTGAATGGAGGACACACTACAATGAGCAGTTCTTC
13,TRBV28,NA,NA,TRBJ1-2,CASSLTGHYGYTF,TGTGCCAGCAGTTTAACAGGCCACTATGGCTACACCTTC
18,TRBV2,NA,few,TRBJ1-5,CASSEAPKDRFFNQPQHF,TGTGCCAGCAGTGAAGCGCCTAAGGACAGATTCTTCAATCAGCCCCAGCATTTT
14,TRBV3-1/TRBV3-2,NA,once,TRBJ2-2,CASSQLSSAGELFF,TGTGCCAGCAGCCAACTAAGCTCAGCCGGGGAGCTGTTTTTT
16,TRBV9,TRBD1,NA,TRBJ1-4,CASSKRQGSANEKLFF,TGTGCCAGCAGCAAGAGACAGGGGTCAGCTAATGAAAAACTGTTTTTT
13,TRBV19,NA,NA,TRBJ2-7,CASSEGPTGEQYF,TGTGCCAGTAGTGAGGGCCCTACCGGCGAGCAGTACTTC
19,TRBV28,TRBD2,NA,TRBJ2-2,CASSGHTFWAGEDTGELFF,TGTGCCAGCAGTGGCCACACCTTCTGGGCGGGGGAGGACACCGGGGAGCTGTTTTTT
13,TRBV11-2,NA,NA,TRBJ1-5,CASSPDRHQPQHF,TGTGCCAGCAGCCCGGACAGACATCAGCCCCAGCATTTT
18,TRBV3-1/TRBV3-2,NA,few,TRBJ1-3,CASSLGPPGTASGNTIYF,TGTGCCAGCAGCCTCGGTCCTCCCGGGACGGCCTCTGGAAACACCATATATTTT
16,TRBV5-4,NA,NA,TRBJ1-1,CASSFYSKAGPSWAFF,TGTGCCAGCAGCTTTTATAGTAAGGCAGGACCCTCGTGGGCTTTCTTT
14,TRBV18,TRBD2,NA,TRBJ2-1,CASSSSGGHNEQFF,TGTGCCAGCTCGTCGAGCGGGGGCCACAATGAGCAGTTCTTC
13,TRBV11-2,TRBD2,NA,TRBJ2-1,CASSLNGLAVQFF,TGTGCCAGCAGCTTAAACGGACTAGCAGTGCAGTTCTTC
14,TRBV6-5,TRBD1,NA,TRBJ1-2,CASNGGTANYGYTF,TGTGCCAGCAACGGGGGGACAGCTAACTATGGCTACACCTTC
13,TRBV19,NA,NA,TRBJ1-6,CASSTNYQGPLHF,TGTGCCAGTAGTACAAACTACCAGGGCCCCCTCCACTTT
16,TRBV5-1,TRBD1,NA,TRBJ1-1,CASSLAVTGGATEAFF,TGCGCCAGCAGCTTGGCTGTGACAGGGGGGGCCACTGAAGCTTTCTTT
15,TRBV4-1,TRBD2,NA,TRBJ2-7,CASSQDPGGTYEQYF,TGCGCCAGCAGCCAAGATCCGGGGGGTACCTACGAGCAGTACTTC
16,TRBV14,NA,NA,TRBJ2-2,CASSPLSAGVHGELFF,TGTGCCAGCAGCCCTTTGTCCGCCGGAGTCCACGGGGAGCTGTTTTTT
14,TRBV19,NA,once,TRBJ1-6,CASSIKALNSPLHF,TGTGCCAGTAGTATCAAGGCACTCAATTCACCCCTCCACTTT
15,TRBV9,NA,NA,TRBJ1-5,CASSVGTEPNQPQHF,TGTGCCAGCAGCGTAGGGACGGAGCCCAATCAGCCCCAGCATTTT
16,TRBV9,TRBD1,NA,TRBJ1-1,CASSQGIGQVRTEAFF,TGTGCCAGCAGCCAAGGGATAGGACAGGTAAGGACTGAAGCTTTCTTT
12,TRBV2,NA,NA,TRBJ2-3,CASSSEIDTQYF,TGTGCCAGCAGTTCCGAGATAGATACGCAGTATTTT
13,TRBV10-2,NA,NA,TRBJ1-1,CASSTFSKSEAFF,TGCGCCAGCAGTACTTTTTCGAAAAGTGAAGCTTTCTTT
12,TRBV7-2,TRBD2,NA,TRBJ2-5,CASSLIGTTQYF,TGTGCCAGCAGCCTTATCGGGACTACTCAGTACTTC
12,TRBV28,TRBD1,NA,TRBJ1-2,CASSQDRVGYTF,TGTGCCAGCAGCCAAGACAGGGTTGGCTACACCTTC
14,TRBV6-5,TRBD1,NA,TRBJ1-1,CASSYSRRGPGAFF,TGTGCCAGCAGTTACTCCCGAAGGGGGCCCGGGGCTTTCTTT
15,TRBV7-8,NA,NA,TRBJ1-1,CASSLVRVGSTEAFF,TGTGCCAGCAGCTTAGTAAGAGTGGGATCCACTGAAGCTTTCTTT
15,TRBV19,NA,NA,TRBJ1-1,CASSGAGWGNTEAFF,TGTGCCAGTAGTGGTGCAGGTTGGGGGAACACTGAAGCTTTCTTT
19,TRBV11-3,NA,NA,TRBJ1-4,CASSETGEETHSTNEKLFF,TGTGCCAGCAGCGAGACTGGGGAGGAGACGCATTCAACTAATGAAAAACTGTTTTTT
12,TRBV10-1,NA,NA,TRBJ2-7,CASSEGHREQYF,TGCGCCAGCAGTGAAGGACATCGGGAGCAGTACTTC
13,TRBV30,TRBD1,NA,TRBJ1-1,CAWIGQANTEAFF,TGTGCCTGGATCGGACAGGCGAACACTGAAGCTTTCTTT
11,TRBV9,NA,NA,TRBJ1-4,CASSVEGKLFF,TGTGCCAGCAGCGTAGAGGGAAAACTGTTTTTT
14,TRBV10-3,NA,once,TRBJ1-5,CAIRGGGDNQPQHF,TGTGCCATCCGAGGAGGGGGTGACAATCAGCCCCAGCATTTT
15,TRBV21-1,NA,NA,TRBJ2-1,CASSPPGTDDNEQFF,TGTGCCAGCAGCCCTCCCGGGACAGACGACAATGAGCAGTTCTTC
16,TRBV5-6,NA,NA,TRBJ2-5,CASSLLGRGSSETQYF,TGTGCCAGCAGCTTGCTTGGTAGGGGATCCTCGGAGACCCAGTACTTC
15,TRBV6-1,NA,NA,TRBJ1-2,CASSEEGAGRPGYTF,TGTGCCAGCAGTGAAGAGGGTGCAGGGCGTCCTGGCTACACCTTC
15,TRBV7-9,TRBD1,NA,TRBJ2-7,CASSLSGTGALEQYF,TGTGCCAGCAGCTTATCCGGGACAGGGGCGCTCGAGCAGTACTTC
16,TRBV6-1,TRBD1,once,TRBJ1-6,CASSADRGGYNSPLHF,TGTGCCAGCAGTGCGGACAGGGGCGGATATAATTCACCCCTCCACTTT